The sequence of this T cell receptor beta chain was determined in a study of memory CD4+ T cells and cytomegalovirus serostatus. On the study more broadly: Of the healthy Belgian adults, 8 to 10 were CMV seropositive and 20 to 30 seronegative.

Single viable CD3+CD4+CD8-CD45RO+ cells were sorted as the memory CD4+ T cells. TCRdb keeps only in-frame clones here, not all; method: immunoSEQ multiplex PCR. The sample contains approximately 23,000 clones, roughly 76% of which appear only once. Germline V gene data show CDR1 as SGHTA and CDR2 as FQGNSA. The CDR3 consists of 16 residues. Trimming took off 5 bases at V and 7 bases at J, with 20 bases between the two ends. Sequencing used memory CD4+ T cells from blood. This sequence joins TRBV7-2 and TRBJ2-2, with D possibly TRBD2 on 6 matching bases. This receptor was obtained from an adult in good health and CMV-seronegative. The DNA of the CDR3 is TGTGCCAGCAGCCCTAGGTCGGAGGGGACGGGCGGGGAGCTGTTTTTT. Translated, it gives CASSPRSEGTGGELFF.